These 9 T cell receptor beta chains originate from one sample sequenced in a study of shared clonotypes between healthy human individuals. The table came from immunoSEQ multiplex PCR; TCRdb's copy has only in-frame clones and leaves some out. Of over 700,000 clones in the sample, over 55% were seen once. Sequencing was done on a sample of memory CD4+ T cells sorted from blood. This sample's subset: CD45RA-negative fraction. These receptor sequences come from a woman aged 30 to 39 in good health.

The chain is built from TRBV5-1 and TRBJ1-2, with D possibly TRBD1 on 6 matching bases. Between the trimmed V and J ends, which lost 4 bases and 4 bases, there was a span of 17 bases. The CDR3 spans 15 residues. Germline values: CDR1 SGHRS, CDR2 YFSETQ. CDR3: CASSPGARLVYGYTF. DNA for the CDR3: TGCGCCAGCAGCCCGGGGGCCAGACTTGTCTATGGCTACACCTTC. The whole variable domain, remainder taken from reference TRBV5-1 and TRBJ1-2, is KAGVTQTPRYLIKTRGQQVTLSCSPISGHRSVSWYQQTPGQGLQFLFEYFSETQRNKGNFPGRFSGRQFSNSRSEMNVSTLELGDSALYLCASSPGARLVYGYTFGSGTRLTVV.

Notes on this clone: Different DNA sequences within this sample yield the same CDR3. The gene calls are TRBV19 and TRBJ1-1; 7 bases map to TRBD1. V lost 5 bases to trimming and J lost 2 bases; unmatched junction nucleotides: 5. This CDR3 is built from 14 residues. Germline V lookup: CDR1 LNHDA, CDR2 SQIVND (reference sequence). CDR3 residues: CASSLDRVNTEAFF. The CDR3 bases are TGTGCCAGTAGTCTCGACAGGGTTAACACTGAAGCTTTCTTT.

As regards this clone: At the DNA level, this CDR3 is encoded by other sequences in the same sample as well. V usage is TRBV18 and J usage is TRBJ2-5; no clear D gene. The CDR3 runs 12 residues. Germline V gene data show CDR1 as KGHSH and CDR2 as LQKENI. V was shortened by 3 bases and J by 1 base, with 3 bases between the two germline ends. This chain's CDR3 is CASSPIQETQYF. As DNA, the CDR3 is TGTGCCAGCTCACCGATCCAAGAGACCCAGTACTTC. Variable domain in full (rest from reference TRBV18 and TRBJ2-5): NAGVMQNPRHLVRRRGQEARLRCSPMKGHSHVYWYRQLPEEGLKFMVYLQKENIIDESGMPKERFSAEFPKEGPSILRIQQVVRGDSAAYFCASSPIQETQYFGPGTRLLVL.

In regard to this clone: Other DNA variants within this sample encode the same CDR3. V and J are TRBV6-1 and TRBJ2-7; 9 bases agree with TRBD1. The V segment lost 2 bases and the J segment 1 base; nucleotides outside the gene matches: 3. CDR1 MNHNS and CDR2 SASEGT come from the germline V gene. The CDR3 is 15 residues long. In DNA, the CDR3 is TGTGCCAGCAGTGAACCGGGACAGGGTTCCTACGAGCAGTACTTC. Translated: CASSEPGQGSYEQYF.

This chain links TRBV6-1 with TRBJ2-1, with 11 bases lining up with TRBD2. The CDR3 is made up of 15 amino acids. Unmatched junction bases numbered 5, after V lost 7 bases and J lost 3 bases. Germline V gives CDR1 MNHNS, CDR2 SASEGT. The CDR3 DNA follows: TGTGCCAGCACGGCGGGGACTAGCGGCTACAATGAGCAGTTCTTC. Its protein product is CASTAGTSGYNEQFF.

The rearrangement joins TRBV28 to TRBJ2-3; 9 nucleotides align to TRBD1. The CDR3 has 15 residues. The V gene end was trimmed by 5 bases and the J gene end by 3 bases; junction bases not matched to a gene: 6. Germline loops: CDR1 MDHEN, CDR2 SYDVKM. CDR3 nucleotides: TGTGCCAGCAGTCAACCGGGACAGGGTACAGATACGCAGTATTTT. Its protein product is CASSQPGQGTDTQYF.

The chain recombines TRBV7-8 with TRBJ2-7, with D unclear. Germline V gives CDR1 SGHVS, CDR2 FQNEAQ. The CDR3 has 14 residues. Trimming removed 1 base at V and 0 bases at J, with 7 bases between. CDR3 in amino acids: CASSLVSSSYEQYF. The DNA of the CDR3 is TGTGCCAGCAGCTTAGTGTCTAGCTCCTACGAGCAGTACTTC.

This rearrangement joins TRBV11-2 to TRBJ2-2; D is undetermined. CDR3 length equals 13 residues. Germline values: CDR1 SGHAT, CDR2 FQNNGV. The V gene lost 5 bases and the J gene lost 6 bases, with 10 bases spanning the gap. Here the CDR3 DNA reads TGTGCCAGCAGCCATTACGACGCCGGGGAGCTGTTTTTT. It specifies CASSHYDAGELFF.

V is TRBV18 and J is TRBJ2-1; D assignment may be TRBD1 or TRBD2 (5 bases each). The germline V gene has CDR1 KGHSH and CDR2 LQKENI. The CDR3 is 18 amino acids. V shed 5 bases and J shed 0 bases, with 20 bases lying between them. The CDR3 sequence: CASSTSGTHLSSYNEQFF. CDR3 coding DNA: TGTGCCAGCTCAACTTCCGGGACCCATCTGAGCTCCTACAATGAGCAGTTCTTC. The full variable domain, completed using reference TRBV18 and TRBJ2-1, is NAGVMQNPRHLVRRRGQEARLRCSPMKGHSHVYWYRQLPEEGLKFMVYLQKENIIDESGMPKERFSAEFPKEGPSILRIQQVVRGDSAAYFCASSTSGTHLSSYNEQFFGPGTRLTVL.